Presented here are 22 T cell receptor beta chains from one specimen sequenced in a study of PD-L1 blockade in urothelial cancer. Documented time point: peripheral blood 6 weeks after treatment start. Clones were read by immunoSEQ multiplex PCR, and TCRdb kept only the in-frame ones, dropping some. Of tens of thousands of clones listed, 80% to 95% are singletons. Sample: PBMCs, taken around atezolizumab (anti-PD-L1) treatment. These receptors all come from an elderly woman with urothelial cancer.

CDR3 loop: CATSRDLPGNYNEQFF. The CDR3 DNA sequence: TGTGCCACCAGCAGAGATCTCCCAGGGAACTACAATGAGCAGTTCTTC. This chain joins TRBV15 and TRBJ2-1, with D possibly being TRBD1 (5 bases). This CDR3 is built from 16 residues. The V end was cut by 0 bases, the J end by 3 bases, with 12 bases between. Germline CDR1 is LNHNV and CDR2 is YYDKDF (reference sequence).

The chain employs TRBV6-5 and TRBJ1-1; a weak D match, TRBD1 (6 bases). Trimming took 4 bases from V and 1 from J, leaving 13 bases between them. This CDR3 has 15 amino acids. Germline V gene sequence: CDR1 MNHEY, CDR2 SVGAGI. CDR3 nucleotides: TGTGCCAGCAGTTCACCGTCGGGACAGAACACTGAAGCTTTCTTT. As protein: CASSSPSGQNTEAFF.

J is TRBJ1-2 and V is TRBV6-1; 7 nucleotides align to TRBD1. Germline V gives CDR1 MNHNS, CDR2 SASEGT. The CDR3 has 17 amino acids. Trimming removed 1 base from V and 8 bases from J; junction bases left unmatched: 16. The chain's CDR3 is CASSEESRGRGRGGYTF. The CDR3 bases are TGTGCCAGCAGTGAAGAAAGTCGAGGAAGGGGGCGGGGAGGCTACACCTTC.

This chain uses TRBV7-9 with TRBJ2-1, with TRBD1 matching over 8 bases. The CDR3 has 16 amino acids. Germline CDR1 reads SEHNR; CDR2 reads FQNEAQ (reference sequence). Trimming removed 4 bases from V and 7 bases from J; junction bases left unmatched: 12. The CDR3 DNA sequence: TGTGCCAGCAGCTCTCTCCGGGACAGGTTAAGAAATGAGCAGTTCTTC. It specifies CASSSLRDRLRNEQFF.

The chain joins TRBV30 to TRBJ2-7; D not resolved. V lost 0 bases and J 4 bases, leaving 13 bases between the germline ends. The CDR3 has 14 amino acids. Germline values: CDR1 GTSNPN, CDR2 SVGIG (reference sequence). The DNA of the CDR3 is TGTGCCTGGAGTGTTGGAGTGGTGGTTTACGAGCAGTACTTC. Protein product: CAWSVGVVVYEQYF. The whole variable domain, filled in from reference TRBV30 and TRBJ2-7, reads SQTIHQWPATLVQPVGSPLSLECTVEGTSNPNLYWYRQAAGRGLQLLFYSVGIGQISSEVPQNLSASRPQDRQFILSSKKLLLSDSGFYLCAWSVGVVVYEQYFGPGTRLTVT.

J is TRBJ1-2 and V is TRBV9; TRBD1 matches at 12 bases. The CDR3 contains 15 residues. Germline CDR1 reads SGDLS; CDR2 reads YYNGEE. The J segment lost 7 bases and the V segment lost 4 bases, leaving 8 bases of the junction unmatched. CDR3 region: CASSKAGTGGLGYTF. CDR3 nucleotides: TGTGCCAGCAGCAAAGCCGGGACAGGGGGCCTTGGCTACACCTTC. The entire variable domain, with the rest obtained from reference TRBV9 and TRBJ1-2, is as follows: DSGVTQTPKHLITATGQRVTLRCSPRSGDLSVYWYQQSLDQGLQFLIQYYNGEERAKGNILERFSAQQFPDLHSELNLSSLELGDSALYFCASSKAGTGGLGYTFGSGTRLTVV.

V is TRBV27 and J is TRBJ1-5; 10 bases match TRBD1. This CDR3 is 16 amino acids long. V trimming: 3 bases; J trimming: 2 bases; junction bases outside the gene matches: 4. The germline CDR1 and CDR2 sequences are MNHEY and SMNVEV (reference sequence). In DNA, the CDR3 is TGTGCCAGCAGTTTTGGAGGGACAGGGGGCAATCAGCCCCAGCATTTT. Amino acid sequence: CASSFGGTGGNQPQHF.

The genes are TRBV7-7 and TRBJ2-5; TRBD2 aligns across 10 bases. The V gene end was trimmed by 5 bases and the J gene end by 4 bases; junction bases not matched to a gene: 10. CDR1 is SSHAT and CDR2 is FNYEAQ in the germline V gene (reference sequence). This CDR3 region has 16 residues. For the CDR3, the DNA is TGTGCCAGCAGCACCAGCGGGAGGGCCTTGGGAGAGACCCAGTACTTC. This encodes CASSTSGRALGETQYF.

The chain recombines TRBV7-2 with TRBJ2-5; 9 positions agree with TRBD1. The length of the CDR3 is 18 residues. J gave up 2 bases and V 5 bases, and 15 bases lay outside the gene matches. CDR1 and CDR2 from the germline V gene are SGHTA and FQGNSA. The DNA for the CDR3 is TGTGCCAGCAGCGCAACCGCGGGGACAGGGAGAAGGCAAGAGACCCAGTACTTC. It specifies CASSATAGTGRRQETQYF.

This clone appeared a single time. This chain joins TRBV11-2 and TRBJ1-3, with D possibly TRBD1 on 6 matching bases. The CDR3 has 15 amino acids. CDR1 and CDR2 (germline): SGHAT, FQNNGV. Trimming shortened V by 5 bases and J by 2 bases, and 13 bases separated the two germline ends. DNA of the CDR3: TGTGCCAGCAGCGGGACAACGGGGCCTGGAAACACCATATATTTT. Translating gives CASSGTTGPGNTIYF.

The rearrangement links TRBV7-3 to TRBJ1-1; D gene ambiguous. The length of the CDR3 is 13 residues. The V end lost 2 bases, the J end lost 5 bases, and 9 bases lay between the germline ends. The germline gives CDR1 SGHTA, CDR2 FQGTGA. This CDR3 reads CASSLARETEAFF. In nucleotides, the CDR3 is TGTGCCAGCAGCTTAGCTCGGGAGACTGAAGCTTTCTTT.

J is TRBJ2-7 and V is TRBV19; 7 bases fit TRBD1. Germline assignment: CDR1 LNHDA and CDR2 SQIVND (reference sequence). V lost 3 bases, J lost 7 bases, and 12 bases stayed unmatched. This CDR3 region has 15 residues. CDR3 in amino acids: CASSIAWTGLGEQYF. The CDR3 nucleotides read TGTGCCAGTAGTATCGCTTGGACAGGACTGGGGGAGCAGTACTTC.

V and J are TRBV6-6 and TRBJ2-7, with D unresolved. Per germline, CDR1 MNHNY and CDR2 SVGAGI (reference sequence). Trimming removed 0 bases at V and 3 bases at J, with 12 bases between. The length of the CDR3 is 15 residues. CDR3 DNA: TGTGCCAGCAGTTACTCGAGGTCAGAAAACTACGAGCAGTACTTC. Protein product: CASSYSRSENYEQYF.

V gene TRBV18 combines with J gene TRBJ2-1, with 11 bases aligning to TRBD2. Losses at the gene ends were 2 bases for V and 1 base for J; bases not matched to a gene: 4. Germline-derived CDR1 and CDR2 are KGHSH and LQKENI. The CDR3 extends over 17 amino acids. The CDR3 protein is CASSPATSGISYNEQFF. DNA for the CDR3: TGTGCCAGCTCACCAGCGACTAGCGGGATTTCCTACAATGAGCAGTTCTTC. Variable domain in full (rest from reference TRBV18 and TRBJ2-1): NAGVMQNPRHLVRRRGQEARLRCSPMKGHSHVYWYRQLPEEGLKFMVYLQKENIIDESGMPKERFSAEFPKEGPSILRIQQVVRGDSAAYFCASSPATSGISYNEQFFGPGTRLTVL.

This rearrangement joins TRBV5-1 to TRBJ2-5; the D is unclear. The CDR3 runs 15 residues. Germline CDR1 SGHRS, CDR2 YFSETQ. V lost 0 bases, J lost 1 base, and 10 bases lay in between. The CDR3 spells CASSLATTLQETQYF. The DNA for the CDR3 is TGCGCCAGCAGCTTGGCCACGACACTCCAAGAGACCCAGTACTTC.

The chain recombines TRBV5-1 with TRBJ1-4; 10 bases are a match to TRBD1. The germline gives CDR1 SGHRS, CDR2 YFSETQ. Trimming took 5 bases from V and 8 from J; bases not matched to a gene: 6. This CDR3 is 14 amino acids long. This chain's CDR3 is CASRRQGASEKLFF. For the CDR3, the DNA is TGCGCCAGCAGACGACAGGGGGCCAGCGAAAAACTGTTTTTT.

The chain recombines TRBV30 with TRBJ2-3, with a possible D match to TRBD1 (6 bases). From germline, CDR1 is GTSNPN and CDR2 SVGIG (reference sequence). The CDR3 consists of 12 residues. V lost 2 bases to trimming and J lost 12 bases, with 15 bases between them. Here the CDR3 DNA reads TGTGCCTGGAGTCCGGACAGACAGAAACAGTATTTT. Translating gives CAWSPDRQKQYF.

This chain joins TRBV14 and TRBJ1-3; unclear D gene. The CDR3 extends over 12 amino acids. The V gene lost 11 bases and the J gene lost 0 bases, with 8 bases spanning the gap. CDR1 is SGHDN and CDR2 is FVKESK in the germline V gene. This CDR3 is CAGAGSGNTIYF. CDR3 DNA: TGTGCCGGTGCAGGCTCTGGAAACACCATATATTTT. The full variable domain, in which reference TRBV14 and TRBJ1-3 provide the parts outside the CDR3, is EAGVTQFPSHSVIEKGQTVTLRCDPISGHDNLYWYRRVMGKEIKFLLHFVKESKQDESGMPNNRFLAERTGGTYSTLKVQPAELEDSGVYFCAGAGSGNTIYFGEGSWLTVV.

This chain uses TRBV6-1 with TRBJ1-1; D is perhaps TRBD1 (5 bases). Germline loops: CDR1 MNHNS, CDR2 SASEGT. This CDR3 contains 14 residues. Trimming shortened V by 4 bases and J by 6 bases, and 15 bases separated the two germline ends. CDR3 protein: CASSGIWAGSEAFF. CDR3 nucleotides: TGTGCCAGCAGTGGAATCTGGGCAGGGTCTGAAGCTTTCTTT.

This sequence joins TRBV5-1 and TRBJ1-5; D remains unclear. Germline V CDR1 and CDR2: SGHRS, YFSETQ. Trimming removed 2 bases from V and 2 bases from J, with 8 bases in between. The CDR3 extends over 14 amino acids. Here the CDR3 DNA reads TGCGCCAGCAGCTTTGGGGAGGGCAATCAGCCCCAGCATTTT. Translation: CASSFGEGNQPQHF.

The chain couples TRBV2 to TRBJ1-5; TRBD1 matches 8 bases. This CDR3 contains 14 residues. Unmatched junction bases numbered 4, after V lost 6 bases and J lost 3 bases. Looked up from germline, CDR1 is SNHLY and CDR2 is FYNNEI. CDR3 nucleotide sequence: TGTGCCAGCAGGACAGGGGAATACAATCAGCCCCAGCATTTT. It yields the protein CASRTGEYNQPQHF.

This sequence joins TRBV28 and TRBJ1-2; no definite D call. V was pared by 2 bases and J by 4 bases, with 8 bases between. The CDR3 spans 13 residues. CDR1 and CDR2 (germline): MDHEN, SYDVKM. The CDR3 DNA sequence: TGTGCCAGCAGTTTACAGGCTCCCTATGGCTACACCTTC. Translating it yields CASSLQAPYGYTF.